The text below deals with one T cell receptor beta chain. This clone was recorded a few times. What antigen it recognizes has not been identified. Qualities for individual bases were not recorded, and no much larger clone is one base off. The record originates from a study of vaccination effects on CD4 cells after COVID-19 (dated by TCRdb to the early 2020s). For context, the study as a whole: Across the study, the median time from the second dose to post-vaccine sampling was 72 days (range 14 to 241). The study compared SARS-CoV-2 spike-specific CD4+ TCR repertoires before and after mRNA vaccination in COVID-19 convalescent patients and infection-naive vaccine recipients. A total of around eleven COVID-19 convalescent patients and several SARS-CoV-2-naive healthy vaccine recipients were included in the full study. The Oncomine TCR Beta short-read assay on an Illumina iSeq 100 was used to sequence cultures from other donors in the study. Beyond this particular receptor, the publication reports: Clones induced by infection and clones induced by vaccination both contracted markedly at late timepoints after vaccination, which fits with T cell responses waning over time. The study was limited by a small number of convalescent patients and lacked early post-infection timepoints. Among healthy vaccine recipients, nearly all vaccine-induced clones were SARS-CoV-2 mono-reactive, and just 1 of 255 was cross-reactive with common cold coronaviruses.

The protocol used for the library was the immunoSEQ multiplex PCR assay. DNA from the CD4+ T cells that had been cultured and isolated underwent TCR beta CDR3 sequencing. Turning to the authors' computational methods: Non-productive TCR sequences were removed and reads were trimmed to the CDR3 region, keeping CDR3s of at least 7 amino acids. The MANAFEST web app was used to pick out antigen-specific clonotypes by comparing their expansion in peptide wells with that in reference cultures. For clones to be considered positive, expansion at FDR<0.05 versus reference and all other wells, an odds ratio above 5, and a frequency above 0.1% in two replicate wells were required. A clonotype was defined as cross-reactive if the clonotype was significantly expanded both in SARS-CoV-2 spike wells and in at least one common cold coronavirus spike condition. CDR3 similarity was assessed by Levenshtein distance using the stringdist R package, and unrooted trees were constructed with ape in R 3.6.1. This immuneACCESS table, as held by TCRdb, lists in-frame sequences with V and J called but not all clones. Of the missing ones, under half trace to an unresolved V gene in checked studies; the others have no known cause. D and trimming were read from the DNA, whereas the V and J calls and clone size are those reported in that table. The sample table contains roughly 68,000 clones; only one count was recorded for 70% to 85% of them. The ten largest clones take up 1.5% to 1.8% of the sample.

In the ViraFEST assay, PBMC were stimulated with viral peptide pools, and antigen-specific CD4+ T cell clonotypes were then identified by expansion using TCR sequencing. After less than 13 days of culture, CD4+ T cells were isolated with the EasySep CD4+ T cell isolation kit. Each participant got two doses of an mRNA SARS-CoV-2 vaccine, either BNT162b2 or mRNA-1273. None of the healthy vaccine recipients had a prior SARS-CoV-2 infection, which was confirmed by nucleocapsid antibody tests that came back negative both before and after vaccination. Each well held fewer than 2.5 million PBMC cultured in IMDM containing 5% human AB serum, 8.5 to 10 IU/ml IL-2 and gentamicin, along with approximately 10 ug/ml peptides. On days 3 and 7, half of the culture medium was replaced with fresh IL-2-containing medium. Unless noted otherwise, every peptide stimulation condition was grown in triplicate wells. Using Ficoll-Paque Plus gradient centrifugation, PBMC were separated from whole blood and then either used fresh or cryopreserved at -140C. The overlapping peptide pools covered the spike proteins of SARS-CoV-2 as well as those of the common cold coronaviruses HCoV-NL63, HCoV-OC43 and HCoV-229E. The QIAamp micro DNA kit was used to extract genomic DNA from the cultured CD4+ T cells.

As encoded in the germline V gene (reference sequence), CDR1 is LNHDA while CDR2 is SQIVND. CDR3 length: 14 amino acids, cysteine to phenylalanine. Only the CDR3 portion is preserved as DNA: 42 bases, with reading frame beginning at the first base. V is pared back by 5 bases and J by 5 bases, with 13 bases lying between the germline termini. The sequences come from CD4+ T cells from PBMCs cultured with HCoV-229E spike peptides, collected after COVID-19 vaccination. The sample's cell subset or site, from its label and the paper: HCoV-229E spike overlapping peptide pool stimulation. The TCR was taken from a human donor who received a COVID-19 vaccine. The rearrangement joined TRBV19 to TRBJ1-5, with the identity of the D gene unclear. The CDR3 amino acid sequence is: CASSVTWGDQPQHF. The bases are TGTGCCAGTAGTGTAACTTGGGGTGATCAGCCCCAGCATTTT.